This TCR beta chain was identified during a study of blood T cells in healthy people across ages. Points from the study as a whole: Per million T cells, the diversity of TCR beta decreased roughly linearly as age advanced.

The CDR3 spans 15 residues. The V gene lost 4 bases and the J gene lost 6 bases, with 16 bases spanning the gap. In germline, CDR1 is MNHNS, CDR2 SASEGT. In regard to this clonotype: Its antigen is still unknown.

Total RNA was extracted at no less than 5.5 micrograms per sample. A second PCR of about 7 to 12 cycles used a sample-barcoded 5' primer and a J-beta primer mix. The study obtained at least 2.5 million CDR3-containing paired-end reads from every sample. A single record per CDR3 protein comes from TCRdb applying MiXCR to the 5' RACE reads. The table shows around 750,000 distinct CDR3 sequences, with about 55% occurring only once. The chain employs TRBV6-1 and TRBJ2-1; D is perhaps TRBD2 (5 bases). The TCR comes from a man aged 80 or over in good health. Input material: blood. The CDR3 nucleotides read TGTGCCAGCAGTGTGTTGAGGGTCATTCCCAATGAGCAGTTCTTC. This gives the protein CASSVLRVIPNEQFF.